This TCR beta chain was identified during a study of blood T cell repertoires in COVID-19. About the research overall: PBMCs, B-cell-depleted T cells, or T cells provided the cDNA or gDNA that made up the material.

The protocol was immunoSEQ multiplex PCR, while the TCRdb copy is restricted to in-frame clones and leaves out a portion. The sample contains 100,000 to 150,000 clones, more than 80% of which appear only once. The CDR3 length is 14 residues. Trimming left V 0 bases short and J 5 bases short, with 11 bases between. Germline V gene sequence: CDR1 SGHAT, CDR2 FQNNGV. The sample comprised peripheral blood. The chain combines TRBV11-2 with TRBJ2-7; maybe TRBD2 (6 bases). The source is an elderly woman with COVID-19, enrolled during active disease. This CDR3 reads CASSLERRGHEQYF. The CDR3 DNA reads TGTGCCAGCAGCTTAGAGCGGAGGGGTCACGAGCAGTACTTC. The complete variable domain, with remaining parts taken from reference TRBV11-2 and TRBJ2-7, reads EAGVAQSPRYKIIEKRQSVAFWCNPISGHATLYWYQQILGQGPKLLIQFQNNGVVDDSQLPKDRFSAERLKGVDSTLKIQPAKLEDSAVYLCASSLERRGHEQYFGPGTRLTVT.